One and the same sample provided the 17 T cell receptor beta chains below, sequenced in a study of OX40 agonist ivuxolimab in advanced cancers. Library preparation employed the immunoSEQ multiplex PCR assay. TCRdb holds this immuneACCESS table with in-frame rearrangements only. Some clones are missing; in checked studies, unresolved V genes explain under half, and the rest has no known cause. The sample table shows about 60,000 clones, and over 80% are seen once. The leading ten clones occupy around 1.9% of the sample. The sequenced sample was CD4+ or CD8+ T cells sorted from blood, obtained in a trial of the OX40 agonist ivuxolimab. These receptors were obtained from an adult with an advanced solid tumor such as melanoma, head and neck, liver or kidney cancer.

This rearrangement joins TRBV25-1 to TRBJ2-5, with 7 bases identical to TRBD2. The length of the CDR3 is 15 residues. V lost 8 bases to trimming and J lost 3 bases; unmatched junction nucleotides: 12. Germline CDR1 reads MGHDK; CDR2 reads SYGVNS. CDR3: CASSPTGRVEETQYF. In DNA, the CDR3 is TGTGCCAGCTCGCCGACGGGGAGGGTTGAAGAGACCCAGTACTTC.

The J gene is TRBJ1-1, the V gene TRBV7-2, with TRBD1 as a possible D gene (6 bases). The CDR3 length is 14 residues. Germline CDR1 is SGHTA and CDR2 is FQGNSA. Trimming stripped 4 bases from V and 1 base from J, with 10 bases between. The CDR3 DNA reads TGTGCCAGCAGCTACAACAGGGAGAACACTGAAGCTTTCTTT. It translates to CASSYNRENTEAFF.

This chain connects TRBV7-8 to TRBJ1-1; tentatively, D is TRBD1 (5 bases). The germline CDR1 and CDR2 sequences are SGHVS and FQNEAQ. The CDR3 has 15 residues. The germline V and J ends were trimmed by 3 bases and 5 bases, with 16 bases remaining between them. CDR3 sequence reads: CASSLDGGRGTEAFF. CDR3 in DNA: TGTGCCAGCAGCTTGGATGGGGGACGGGGGACTGAAGCTTTCTTT. Together with reference TRBV7-8 and TRBJ1-1, the CDR3 gives the full variable domain: GAGVSQSPRYKVAKRGQDVALRCDPISGHVSLFWYQQALGQGPEFLTYFQNEAQLDKSGLPSDRFFAERPEGSVSTLKIQRTQQEDSAVYLCASSLDGGRGTEAFFGQGTRLTVV.

The DNA for the CDR3 is TGTGCCAGCAGCCCTAATAATGTTGGGACCCAGTACTTC. This sequence encodes CASSPNNVGTQYF. The genes are TRBV7-3 and TRBJ2-5; no definite D call. Per the germline V gene, CDR1 is SGHTA and CDR2 is FQGTGA. CDR3 length: 13 residues. Trimming removed 5 bases from V and 7 bases from J, with 14 bases in between.

The genes are TRBV4-3 and TRBJ1-2; D gene unclear. The CDR3 extends over 16 amino acids. The germline gives CDR1 LGHNA, CDR2 YSLEER. The V and J ends lost 1 base and 0 bases respectively, with 12 bases between them. CDR3 in amino acids: CASSQVASNSNYGYTF. CDR3 bases: TGCGCCAGCAGCCAAGTTGCTTCAAACTCTAACTATGGCTACACCTTC.

Here the CDR3 DNA reads TGTGCCAGCTCACGAATCTCCGGGACAGGGCCCCACGAGCAGTACTTC. Encoded protein: CASSRISGTGPHEQYF. The chain links TRBV18 to TRBJ2-7; TRBD1 agrees at 9 bases. This CDR3 has 16 amino acids. Unmatched junction bases numbered 12, after V lost 4 bases and J lost 5 bases. From germline, CDR1 is KGHSH and CDR2 LQKENI.

The chain is built from TRBV30 and TRBJ1-4; maybe TRBD1 (5 bases). The length of the CDR3 is 14 residues. The V end was cut by 0 bases, the J end by 5 bases, with 10 bases between. CDR1 is GTSNPN and CDR2 is SVGIG in the germline V gene (reference sequence). The CDR3, as DNA: TGTGCCTGGAGTGTAAGGACACAGAATGAAAAACTGTTTTTT. It specifies CAWSVRTQNEKLFF.

J is TRBJ2-1 and V is TRBV4-1; D call uncertain. This CDR3 region has 13 residues. The V gene lost 3 bases and the J gene lost 6 bases, with 9 bases spanning the gap. Looked up from germline, CDR1 is MGHRA and CDR2 is YSYEKL. As DNA, the CDR3 is TGCGCCAGCAGCCATGGCAGTTTCAATGAGCAGTTCTTC. Residues: CASSHGSFNEQFF.

The V call is TRBV28, the J call TRBJ1-3, with D maybe TRBD1 (6 bases). The V and J ends lost 5 bases and 2 bases respectively, with 10 bases between them. The CDR3 runs to 14 residues. Germline CDR1 reads MDHEN; CDR2 reads SYDVKM. The CDR3 DNA is TGTGCCAGCAGTGATACAGGGACTGGAAACACCATATATTTT. Protein sequence: CASSDTGTGNTIYF.

The chain has TRBV18 and TRBJ2-5; D remains ambiguous. Germline CDR1 reads KGHSH; CDR2 reads LQKENI. CDR3 length: 14 residues. The V end was cut by 3 bases, the J end by 2 bases, with 10 bases between. The CDR3 region is CASSPPHLQETQYF. In DNA form, the CDR3 reads TGTGCCAGCTCACCGCCCCACTTGCAAGAGACCCAGTACTTC.

This clone occurred once. The J gene is TRBJ2-1, the V gene TRBV28, with D perhaps TRBD1 (6 bases). Germline V gives CDR1 MDHEN, CDR2 SYDVKM. Trimming stripped 8 bases from V and 4 bases from J, with 18 bases between. The CDR3 length is 15 residues. The CDR3 protein is CASGIQTGLYNEQFF. CDR3 DNA: TGTGCCAGCGGGATTCAGACAGGCTTATACAATGAGCAGTTCTTC.

The J gene is TRBJ2-2, the V gene TRBV2; D gene ambiguous. CDR3 length equals 13 residues. Germline values: CDR1 SNHLY, CDR2 FYNNEI. Trimming removed 4 bases from V and 5 bases from J, with 8 bases in between. The CDR3 DNA is TGTGCCAGCAGTGGCTTCCAGACCGGGGAGCTGTTTTTT. It encodes CASSGFQTGELFF.

The V gene is TRBV5-1, the J gene TRBJ2-7; 10 positions match TRBD2. Trimming removed 3 bases from V and 0 bases from J; junction bases left unmatched: 12. Germline values: CDR1 SGHRS, CDR2 YFSETQ. The CDR3 covers 18 residues. The CDR3 loop reads CASSSRVNSGGPSYEQYF. The DNA of the CDR3 is TGCGCCAGCAGCTCGCGCGTCAATAGCGGGGGGCCCTCCTACGAGCAGTACTTC.

The V call is TRBV27, the J call TRBJ2-3; D tentatively reads TRBD1 or TRBD2 (5 bases each). V was cut by 5 bases and J by 7 bases, with 16 bases left in between. The CDR3 loop spans 14 amino acids. Germline loops: CDR1 MNHEY, CDR2 SMNVEV (reference sequence). DNA of the CDR3: TGTGCCAGCAGTCCAACCAGGGAGTCGAATACGCAGTATTTT. Translating gives CASSPTRESNTQYF.

This clone showed up just once. This sequence joins TRBV28 and TRBJ2-4, with a possible D match to TRBD1 (6 bases). Germline loops: CDR1 MDHEN, CDR2 SYDVKM. CDR3 size: 17 residues. Trimming removed 6 bases from V and 1 base from J, with 19 bases in between. CDR3 residues: CASRGPQGLSAKNIQYF. In nucleotides, the CDR3 is TGTGCCAGCAGGGGACCACAGGGTTTGTCGGCCAAAAACATTCAGTACTTC.

The CDR3 DNA reads as TGTGCCAGCAGCTTGGAGTCAGACACTGAAGCTTTCTTT. Its translation is CASSLESDTEAFF. This rearrangement joins TRBV5-4 to TRBJ1-1; D is ambiguous. Germline V gene data show CDR1 as SGHNT and CDR2 as YYREEE (reference sequence). This CDR3 has 13 residues. Trimming stripped 0 bases from V and 3 bases from J, with 6 bases between. Based on the CDR3 plus reference TRBV5-4 and TRBJ1-1, the full variable domain is ETGVTQSPTHLIKTRGQQVTLRCSSQSGHNTVSWYQQALGQGPQFIFQYYREEENGRGNFPPRFSGLQFPNYSSELNVNALELDDSALYLCASSLESDTEAFFGQGTRLTVV.

The chain joins TRBV28 to TRBJ2-5; 7 bases line up with TRBD1. With 5 bases clipped from V and 2 bases from J, the junction kept 5 bases outside the gene matches. This CDR3 region has 14 residues. The germline V gene encodes CDR1 MDHEN and CDR2 SYDVKM. The CDR3 coding sequence is TGTGCCAGCAGTGCAGGGGGATCACAAGAGACCCAGTACTTC. Translated, it gives CASSAGGSQETQYF.